Shown below are 29 T cell receptor beta chains from a single sample sequenced in a study of Graves' ophthalmopathy and Graves' hyperthyroidism. TCR beta CDR3 regions were amplified from RNA transcripts. HTBI primers were used in a first-round RT-PCR, which preceded a second-round multiplex PCR. Each CDR3 protein is one row after TCRdb ran MiXCR on the multiplex PCR reads. The repertoire holds a few hundred thousand distinct CDR3 sequences, 17% seen once, with around an eighth in the top ten. The sequencing input was peripheral blood. These receptors all stem from an adult man with Graves' ophthalmopathy.

This clonotype was counted only a few times. This chain connects TRBV2 to TRBJ2-5; TRBD2 agrees at 13 bases. Germline V CDR1 and CDR2: SNHLY, FYNNEI. CDR3 length equals 16 residues. V gave up 6 bases and J gave up 4 bases; unmatched junction bases: 8. CDR3 amino acids: CASSPTSGRLLETQYF. The CDR3 DNA sequence: TGTGCCAGCAGCCCGACTAGCGGGAGGCTGCTAGAGACCCAGTACTTC. Full variable domain (outside the CDR3, taken from reference TRBV2 and TRBJ2-5): EPEVTQTPSHQVTQMGQEVILRCVPISNHLYFYWYRQILGQKVEFLVSFYNNEISEKSEIFDDQFSVERPDGSNFTLKIRSTKLEDSAMYFCASSPTSGRLLETQYFGPGTRLLVL.

Points on this clonotype: Being one base from a much bigger clone, this may be a read error. V and J are TRBV13 and TRBJ1-3; perhaps TRBD1 as D (6 bases). The CDR3 totals 15 residues. Looked up from germline, CDR1 is PRHDT and CDR2 is FYEKMQ (reference sequence). CDR3 nucleotide sequence: TGTGTCAGCAGCGTATCAGGGGTCGGTGGAAACACCATATATTTT. Translating it yields CVSSVSGVGGNTIYF.

V and J are TRBV7-2 and TRBJ2-7; 8 bases fit TRBD2. The CDR3 totals 15 residues. Unmatched junction bases numbered 10, after V lost 2 bases and J lost 7 bases. Germline assignment: CDR1 SGHTA and CDR2 FQGNSA. DNA of the CDR3: TGTGCCAGCAGCTTAACGGGGGGGGCTTTAAAAGAGCAGTACTTC. Translation: CASSLTGGALKEQYF.

This clonotype occurred many times. The chain joins TRBV11-2 to TRBJ2-1; D perhaps matches TRBD1 (5 bases). The CDR3 is 12 residues long. Trimming removed 5 bases from V and 11 bases from J, with 13 bases in between. Germline lookup yields CDR1 SGHAT and CDR2 FQNNGV. The CDR3 DNA is TGTGCCAGCAGCCCTTCAGGGCTGAAGCAGTTCTTC. Translation gives CASSPSGLKQFF.

This clonotype was counted at least ten times. The V gene is TRBV6-2 or TRBV6-3, the J gene TRBJ2-7, with D possibly matching TRBD2 (6 bases). The CDR3 consists of 16 residues. Germline CDR1 and CDR2: MNHEY and SVGEGT. V was shortened by 4 bases and J by 0 bases, with 16 bases between the two germline ends. CDR3 loop: CASSSPLAFYSYEQYF. CDR3 sequence (DNA): TGTGCCAGCAGTTCGCCTCTAGCGTTCTACTCCTACGAGCAGTACTTC.

This clonotype occurred many times. The chain uses TRBV6-5 and TRBJ2-2; D remains ambiguous. Per germline, CDR1 MNHEY and CDR2 SVGAGI. Trimming left V 2 bases short and J 5 bases short, with 9 bases between. CDR3 length equals 14 residues. CDR3 residues: CASSYMDETGELFF. The DNA of the CDR3 is TGTGCCAGCAGTTACATGGACGAAACCGGGGAGCTGTTTTTT.

Regarding this clonotype: Germline and junction disagree at one end, which may indicate a read error. The chain has TRBV12-3 or TRBV12-4 and TRBJ1-1, with D possibly TRBD1 on 6 matching bases. The CDR3 sequence is 13 residues long. CDR3 in DNA: TGTGCCAGCAGAAACTCGGGGGACACGGAAGCTTTCTTT. This sequence encodes CASRNSGDTEAFF.

Turning to this clonotype: A clone one base away is much larger, so this may be a read error. CDR3 sequence: CASSTGQGVQTQNF. CDR3 sequence (DNA): TGCGCCAGCAGCACCGGACAGGGGGTACAGACCCAGAACTTC. The chain uses TRBV5-1 and TRBJ2-5; 10 bases are shared with TRBD1. Germline CDR1 is SGHRS and CDR2 is YFSETQ. The CDR3 is 14 amino acids.

This clonotype was recorded at least ten times. CDR3 sequence: CSAWDRGYTF. The CDR3 DNA follows: TGCAGCGCCTGGGACAGGGGCTACACCTTC. The rearrangement links TRBV29-1 to TRBJ1-2, with 8 bases aligning to TRBD1. The CDR3 runs to 10 residues. Per the germline V gene, CDR1 is SQVTM and CDR2 is ANQGSEA. J lost 8 bases, V lost 7 bases, and 3 bases had no gene match.

This clonotype was seen repeatedly, ten times or more. The V call is TRBV6-2 or TRBV6-3, the J call TRBJ1-6; tentatively, D is TRBD1 (5 bases). The germline gives CDR1 MNHEY, CDR2 SVGEGT. The CDR3 consists of 13 residues. V gave up 6 bases and J gave up 6 bases, with 9 bases separating them. CDR3 loop: CASRQDSNSPLHF. CDR3 coding DNA: TGTGCCAGCAGACAAGACAGTAATTCACCCCTCCACTTT.

This clonotype was observed many times. V gene TRBV2 combines with J gene TRBJ1-2; no clear D. The CDR3 runs 14 residues. The germline V and J ends were trimmed by 3 bases and 2 bases, with 10 bases remaining between them. The germline V gene encodes CDR1 SNHLY and CDR2 FYNNEI. CDR3 bases: TGTGCCAGCAGTGACCACAGAGAGAACTATGGCTACACCTTC. Encoded protein: CASSDHRENYGYTF.

This clonotype occurred many times. CDR3 DNA sequence: TGTGCCAGCAGTAGGGAGGGGGCTAGCACAGATACGCAGTATTTT. Its translation: CASSREGASTDTQYF. J is TRBJ2-3 and V is TRBV27, with D perhaps assigned TRBD1 or TRBD2 (7 bases each). Germline CDR1 is MNHEY and CDR2 is SMNVEV (reference sequence). The V end was cut by 5 bases, the J end by 0 bases, with 12 bases between. This CDR3 contains 15 residues.

Ten or more counts support this clonotype. The rearrangement uses TRBV24-1 and TRBJ2-3, with TRBD1 matching 9 bases. Germline trimming cut 2 bases from V and 5 bases from J; bases unmatched to any gene: 7. Germline CDR1 and CDR2: KGHDR and SFDVKD. This CDR3 comprises 16 residues. CDR3 residues: CATSDSPGQGEDTQYF. The CDR3, as DNA: TGTGCCACCAGTGATTCCCCGGGACAGGGAGAAGATACGCAGTATTTT.

This clonotype was observed many times. The chain employs TRBV9 and TRBJ1-1; the D gene is possibly TRBD1 (6 bases). Germline values: CDR1 SGDLS, CDR2 YYNGEE. The CDR3 is 15 residues long. Trimming shortened V by 1 base and J by 6 bases, and 16 bases separated the two germline ends. CDR3 loop: CASSVLPGEGAEAFF. CDR3 DNA sequence: TGTGCCAGCAGCGTACTCCCAGGGGAAGGCGCTGAAGCTTTCTTT.

This clonotype was counted many times. V and J are TRBV5-1 and TRBJ1-2, with a weak D call TRBD1 (6 bases). V was shortened by 4 bases and J by 5 bases, with 12 bases between the two germline ends. This CDR3 comprises 13 residues. The germline V gene has CDR1 SGHRS and CDR2 YFSETQ. In nucleotides, the CDR3 is TGCGCCAGCAGCCCAACAGGGTGGTATGGCTACACCTTC. Its translation: CASSPTGWYGYTF.

This clonotype was seen a handful of times. Being one base from a much bigger clone, this may be a read error. The chain has TRBV28 and TRBJ1-3; a possible D gene is TRBD1 (6 bases). The CDR3 has 16 amino acids. Germline CDR1 MDHEN, CDR2 SYDVKM. The CDR3 nucleotides are TGTGCCATCAGTTCAAACAGGGTGGGCCCTGGAAACACCATATATTTT. It encodes CAISSNRVGPGNTIYF.

This clonotype was found once. Its ends do not fully match the called genes, so a read error is possible. The genes are TRBV6-5 and TRBJ1-5; D ambiguous. Germline CDR1 and CDR2: MNHEY and SVGAGI. The length of the CDR3 is 11 residues. The chain's CDR3 is CASSYRESLDF. The CDR3 DNA sequence: TGTGCCAGCAGTTACCGGGAATCCCTGGATTTT.

This clonotype was picked up many times. CDR3 in amino acids: CASSSRTGRGYTF. The CDR3 DNA reads as TGTGCCAGCAGCAGCCGGACAGGACGAGGCTACACCTTC. The chain recombines TRBV12-3 or TRBV12-4 with TRBJ1-2; 7 bases line up with TRBD1. The length of the CDR3 is 13 residues. The V and J ends lost 6 bases and 8 bases, in that order; junction bases with no gene match: 9.

To note about this clonotype: Just one base apart from a much larger clone, this may be a read error. V gene TRBV6-1 combines with J gene TRBJ1-3; 7 positions match TRBD1. This CDR3 region has 15 residues. Germline CDR1 MNHNS, CDR2 SASEGT. The CDR3 is CASSQNRGLGDTIYF. In DNA, the CDR3 is TGTGCCAGCAGTCAAAACAGGGGTCTTGGAGACACCATATATTTT.

The chain combines TRBV24-1 with TRBJ2-7, with 7 bases lining up with TRBD2. J gave up 6 bases and V 4 bases, and 5 bases lay outside the gene matches. Germline-derived CDR1 and CDR2 are KGHDR and SFDVKD. This CDR3 region has 13 residues. The CDR3 reads CATSDPGLREQYF. CDR3 coding DNA: TGTGCCACCAGTGACCCGGGACTACGCGAGCAGTACTTC.

This clonotype was found many times. It may be a read error: a sequence one base away is much more abundant. This is likely a read error, given that the CDR3 carries no conserved phenylalanine or tryptophan at its end. The genes are TRBV6-1 and TRBJ2-7; a weak D match, TRBD1 (5 bases). The V end was cut by 5 bases, the J end by 3 bases, with 14 bases between. Germline V gives CDR1 MNHNS, CDR2 SASEGT. This CDR3 is 14 amino acids long. The CDR3 here is CASSLEGAFYEQYL. DNA for the CDR3: TGTGCCAGCAGTCTGGAAGGGGCCTTCTACGAGCAGTACCTC.

The chain employs TRBV5-5 and TRBJ2-5, with 7 bases identical to TRBD1. Per germline, CDR1 SGHKS and CDR2 YYEKEE (reference sequence). The CDR3 extends over 15 amino acids. Trimming took 6 bases from V and 2 from J; bases not matched to a gene: 10. The CDR3 nucleotides are TGTGCCAGCAATCTCGGGGCAGGGGGACAAGAGACCCAGTACTTC. Protein product: CASNLGAGGQETQYF.

The chain couples TRBV6-2 or TRBV6-3 to TRBJ2-7; D gene uncertain. The CDR3 loop spans 16 amino acids. V was pared by 7 bases and J by 6 bases, with 25 bases between. Germline V gene sequence: CDR1 MNHEY, CDR2 SVGEGT. CDR3 protein: CASTMAVGWQTVEQYF. For the CDR3, the DNA is TGTGCCAGCACCATGGCAGTCGGTTGGCAAACAGTCGAGCAGTACTTC.

This clonotype appeared many times. This sequence joins TRBV27 and TRBJ2-7; no clear D gene. Trimming took off 7 bases at V and 0 bases at J, with 10 bases between the two ends. The CDR3 is made up of 13 amino acids. Germline V CDR1 and CDR2: MNHEY, SMNVEV (reference sequence). For the CDR3, the DNA is TGTGCCAGCAAGCACTCCGGCTCCTACGAGCAGTACTTC. Translating it yields CASKHSGSYEQYF.

This clonotype appeared a few times. V gene TRBV30 combines with J gene TRBJ2-5, with D perhaps given as TRBD1 or TRBD2 (6 bases each). Trimming stripped 2 bases from V and 4 bases from J, with 20 bases between. The CDR3 loop spans 16 amino acids. Germline CDR1 and CDR2: GTSNPN and SVGIG (reference sequence). The CDR3 DNA sequence: TGTGCCTGGAGTATGGCGGGAAGTGAGGGGGGAGAGACCCAGTACTTC. It translates to CAWSMAGSEGGETQYF.

This clonotype has a count of ten or more. The V and J genes are TRBV27 and TRBJ2-7; TRBD1 matches at 11 bases. With V trimmed by 3 bases and J by 9 bases, 13 bases remained unmatched. This CDR3 comprises 16 residues. In germline, CDR1 is MNHEY, CDR2 SMNVEV (reference sequence). The CDR3 sequence: CASSLLGTGGNDGQYF. CDR3 in DNA: TGTGCCAGCAGTTTGCTAGGGACAGGGGGAAACGACGGGCAGTACTTC.

This clonotype was seen a few times. Possible read error: a much larger clone is one base away. The chain recombines TRBV28 with TRBJ2-5, with 8 positions matching TRBD2. This CDR3 spans 12 amino acids. Looked up from germline, CDR1 is MDHEN and CDR2 is SYDVKM. V lost 10 bases to trimming and J lost 5 bases; unmatched junction nucleotides: 6. CDR3 sequence: CATGLVRETQYF. In DNA, the CDR3 is TGTGCCACGGGACTAGTCCGGGAGACCCAGTACTTC.

This clonotype was recorded many times. The J gene is TRBJ1-2, the V gene TRBV11-2; 7 nucleotides align to TRBD1. This CDR3 has 13 residues. Germline-derived CDR1 and CDR2 are SGHAT and FQNNGV. With V trimmed by 6 bases and J by 2 bases, 3 bases remained unmatched. The DNA of the CDR3 is TGTGCCAGCAGGAAGACAGGGAACTATGGCTACACCTTC. Translating it yields CASRKTGNYGYTF.

The table lists this clonotype with many counts. The chain recombines TRBV11-1 with TRBJ2-7, with unresolved D. Trimming stripped 5 bases from V and 2 bases from J, with 10 bases between. The CDR3 runs 13 residues. Germline CDR1 and CDR2: SGHAT and FQDESV (reference sequence). This CDR3 reads CASSQDGTYEQYF. For the CDR3, the DNA is TGTGCCAGCAGCCAGGACGGTACCTACGAGCAGTACTTC.